This is a list of T cell receptor beta chains from one sample in a study of T cell repertoires in cytomegalovirus infection. TCRdb processed the reads anew with MiXCR; each CDR3 protein has one entry. The table includes 510,000 or so distinct CDR3 sequences, more than 20% detected once. What was sequenced was PBMCs. The origin of the receptors is a human donor in good health (CMV status not recorded). Some clones in this sample may be carry-over from other donors' samples. The CDR3 runs from the conserved cysteine through the conserved F or W. D genes are given only for firm matches. Clone size appears in some rows only: once, few, many, or a class for an expanded clone.

abundance	v_gene	j_gene	d_gene	CDR3nt	CDR3aa
.	TRBV28	TRBJ2-5	.	TGTGCCAGCAGTCCACCCCTCCGATCTTCGCGAGAGACCCAGTACTTC	CASSPPLRSSRETQYF
few	TRBV6-1	TRBJ2-3	TRBD2	TGTGCCAGCAGTCCACTAGCGGGAGGGCCGAATACGCAGTATTTT	CASSPLAGGPNTQYF
.	TRBV27	TRBJ1-5	TRBD1	TGTGCCAGCACTAAGACAGGGGTGGGCAATCAGCCCCAGCATTTT	CASTKTGVGNQPQHF
.	TRBV6-1	TRBJ2-5	.	TGTGCCAGCAGTAGACAGTTGGCGCAAGAGACCCAGTACTTC	CASSRQLAQETQYF
.	TRBV20-1	TRBJ2-1	TRBD2	TGCAGTGCTAGAAAAGTTTCCCGCGCCCTTTTAGCGGGAGAGGAGCAGTTCTTC	CSARKVSRALLAGEEQFF
.	TRBV7-9	TRBJ2-3	TRBD1	TGTGCCAGCAGCCCACCGGACAGGGAGGCAGATACGCAGTATTTT	CASSPPDREADTQYF
few	TRBV20-1	TRBJ2-7	.	TGCAGTGCTAACCCTGGAGGGCCTTCGGCGATCTACGAGCAGTACTTC	CSANPGGPSAIYEQYF
.	TRBV20-1	TRBJ2-7	.	TGCAGTGCTAGAAGGGCTAGTACCTACGAGCAGTACTTC	CSARRASTYEQYF
.	TRBV20-1	TRBJ2-5	.	TGCAGTGCTTGGCAGCCCAATCAAGAGACCCAGTACTTC	CSAWQPNQETQYF
many	TRBV7-3	TRBJ2-3	TRBD2	TGTGCCAGCAGTCCCGGGACTAGCGGTCCCACAGATACGCAGTATTTT	CASSPGTSGPTDTQYF
.	TRBV5-4	TRBJ2-6	.	TGTGCCAGCAGCTCACGGGGCCCGAGCTCTGGGGCCAACGTCCTGACTTTC	CASSSRGPSSGANVLTF
few	TRBV7-2	TRBJ2-2	TRBD2	TGTGCCAGCAGCTTATACTCCCGGGGGGTCGGCACCGGGGAGCTGTTTTTT	CASSLYSRGVGTGELFF
.	TRBV2	TRBJ1-5	.	TGTGCCAGCAGGGTCGGCAATCAGCCCCAGCATTTT	CASRVGNQPQHF
.	TRBV5-6	TRBJ2-5	.	TGTGCCAGCAGCCCAGACCCGGACAGTGGGGAGACCCAGTACTTC	CASSPDPDSGETQYF
many	TRBV7-2	TRBJ2-3	.	TGTGCCAGCAGCCCGAGGGGTGGTCACACAGATACGCAGTATTTT	CASSPRGGHTDTQYF
many	TRBV7-2	TRBJ2-5	.	TGTGCCAGCAGCTTAACGGAGGGGACGGAGACCCAGTACTTC	CASSLTEGTETQYF
.	TRBV7-6	TRBJ2-7	.	TGTGCCAGCAGCCCAGAGGGACTTACCGCGCAGTACTTC	CASSPEGLTAQYF
few	TRBV28	TRBJ2-5	TRBD2	TGTGCCAGCACCGAGAGCGGGAGGGCCTCGTACTTC	CASTESGRASYF
few	TRBV6-5	TRBJ2-5	.	TGTGCCAGCAGTTACGAAACAGGGATGGGGGAGACCCAGTACTTC	CASSYETGMGETQYF
many	TRBV7-2	TRBJ2-3	.	TGTGCCAGCAGCGTCTCGAACGAGAGAACAGATACGCAGTATTTT	CASSVSNERTDTQYF
.	TRBV19	TRBJ1-2	.	TGTGCCAGTAGTAACCAGGGGTGGAATGGCTACACCTTC	CASSNQGWNGYTF
.	TRBV6-1	TRBJ2-2	.	TGTGCCAGCAGCCGCGGACATCAAGGGGAGCTGTTTTTT	CASSRGHQGELFF
.	TRBV20-1	TRBJ1-3	TRBD1	TGCAGTGCTCCTTGGGGACAGGGCAAAGGGGGCACCATATATTTT	CSAPWGQGKGGTIYF
.	TRBV12-3/TRBV12-4	TRBJ1-5	TRBD1	TGTGCCAGCAGTTTGAGGGGACAGGGGACTCAGCCCCAGCATTTT	CASSLRGQGTQPQHF
.	TRBV4-3	TRBJ2-2	.	TGCGCCAGCAGCCTAGGAAACACAGGGTACACCGGGGAGCTGTTTTTT	CASSLGNTGYTGELFF